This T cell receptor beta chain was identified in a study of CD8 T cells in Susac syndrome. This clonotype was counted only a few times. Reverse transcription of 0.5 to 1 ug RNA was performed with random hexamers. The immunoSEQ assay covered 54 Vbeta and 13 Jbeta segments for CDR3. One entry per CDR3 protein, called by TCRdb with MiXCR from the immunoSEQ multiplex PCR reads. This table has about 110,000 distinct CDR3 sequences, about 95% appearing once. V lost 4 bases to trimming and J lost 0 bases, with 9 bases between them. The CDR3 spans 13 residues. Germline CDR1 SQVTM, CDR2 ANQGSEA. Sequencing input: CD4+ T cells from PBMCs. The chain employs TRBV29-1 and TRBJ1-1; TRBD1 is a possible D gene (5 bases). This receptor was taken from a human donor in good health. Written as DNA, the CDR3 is TGCAGCGTTGGGGGACTGATGAACACTGAAGCTTTCTTT. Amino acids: CSVGGLMNTEAFF.